The 31 T cell receptor beta chains below come from one sample, sequenced in a study of neurological immune-mediated disorders. A single record per CDR3 protein comes from TCRdb applying MiXCR to the 5' RACE reads. The sample consists of about 62,000 distinct CDR3 sequences, less than 4% of them appearing once. Specimen: PBMCs. These receptors were obtained from a woman aged 50 to 60 with multiple sclerosis.

This clonotype came up many times. V gene TRBV7-6 combines with J gene TRBJ2-3; 9 bases line up with TRBD2. The CDR3 length is 19 residues. Germline-derived CDR1 and CDR2 are SGHVS and FNYEAQ. Trimming at V came to 5 bases and at J to 2 bases, leaving 17 bases not matched to a gene. The CDR3 here is CASSPPGGRSGRFTDTQYF. DNA for the CDR3: TGTGCCAGCAGCCCCCCGGGAGGGCGGAGCGGGAGGTTCACAGATACGCAGTATTTT.

This clonotype was recorded many times. The rearrangement joins TRBV7-2 to TRBJ2-1, with 13 bases that match TRBD2. Germline CDR1 is SGHTA and CDR2 is FQGNSA. V dropped 5 bases and J dropped 1; count of bases not matched to a gene: 5. This CDR3 region has 17 residues. CDR3 in amino acids: CASSGLGLAGSYNEQFF. The CDR3 coding sequence is TGTGCCAGCAGCGGCCTGGGACTAGCGGGGTCCTACAATGAGCAGTTCTTC.

The table lists this clonotype with many counts. This chain uses TRBV7-3 with TRBJ1-1, with D maybe TRBD1 (6 bases). With 2 bases removed from V and 0 bases from J, the gap between germline ends came to 16 bases. The germline CDR1 and CDR2 sequences are SGHTA and FQGTGA. The CDR3 length is 17 residues. The CDR3 DNA follows: TGTGCCAGCAGCTTATACGGGGGCGCGGGGTTGAACACTGAAGCTTTCTTT. Its protein is CASSLYGGAGLNTEAFF.

The chain's CDR3 is CITGGKNYGYTF. CDR3 DNA: TGCATCACAGGGGGAAAAAACTATGGCTACACCTTC. This chain links TRBV20-1 with TRBJ1-2, with 8 bases aligning to TRBD1. CDR3 length: 12 residues. Per the germline V gene, CDR1 is DFQATT and CDR2 is SNEGSKA (reference sequence).

This clonotype occurred many times. V usage is TRBV5-1 and J usage is TRBJ2-3; 8 bases map to TRBD1. The germline V gene has CDR1 SGHRS and CDR2 YFSETQ. This CDR3 has 17 residues. The V segment lost 5 bases and the J segment 2 bases; nucleotides outside the gene matches: 13. CDR3 DNA sequence: TGCGCCAGCAGTCAAGCCTCCGGGACAGGCCTCACAGATACGCAGTATTTT. It encodes CASSQASGTGLTDTQYF.

This clonotype has ten or more counts. The rearrangement links TRBV29-1 to TRBJ2-7; no reliable D call. CDR1 is SQVTM and CDR2 is ANQGSEA in the germline V gene. The CDR3 consists of 12 residues. The V gene lost 4 bases and the J gene lost 4 bases, with 11 bases spanning the gap. Here the CDR3 DNA reads TGCAGCGTTGGTAAACCCCAGTACGAGCAGTACTTC. Encoded protein: CSVGKPQYEQYF.

This clonotype was picked up many times. The gene calls are TRBV20-1 and TRBJ2-1, with TRBD2 matching over 11 bases. This CDR3 is built from 14 residues. Germline CDR1 and CDR2: DFQATT and SNEGSKA (reference sequence). Trimming at V came to 6 bases and at J to 5 bases, leaving 6 bases not matched to a gene. The CDR3 protein is CSAMGLAAHNEQFF. CDR3 in DNA: TGCAGTGCAATGGGACTAGCGGCTCACAATGAGCAGTTCTTC.

This clonotype was counted many times. The chain combines TRBV20-1 with TRBJ2-1, with 12 nucleotides matching TRBD2. The CDR3 has 17 amino acids. Trimming took 0 bases from V and 4 from J; bases not matched to a gene: 7. The germline V gene encodes CDR1 DFQATT and CDR2 SNEGSKA (reference sequence). The CDR3 reads CSARDAASGRAYNEQFF. The CDR3 DNA is TGCAGTGCTAGAGATGCAGCTAGCGGGAGGGCATACAATGAGCAGTTCTTC.

This clonotype was detected many times. The V call is TRBV4-3, the J call TRBJ2-3; perhaps TRBD2 as D (5 bases). In germline, CDR1 is LGHNA, CDR2 YSLEER. V lost 1 base and J lost 4, with 12 bases in between. The CDR3 length is 15 residues. CDR3 in DNA: TGCGCCAGCAGCCAAGGGTGGCTAGCTGCAGATACGCAGTATTTT. Residues: CASSQGWLAADTQYF.

This clonotype was found many times. V gene TRBV4-3 combines with J gene TRBJ2-1; D is undetermined. This CDR3 has 16 residues. CDR1 and CDR2 (germline): LGHNA, YSLEER. V gave up 0 bases and J gave up 0 bases, with 9 bases separating them. The CDR3 region is CASSQERDPSYNEQFF. Written as DNA, the CDR3 is TGCGCCAGCAGCCAAGAGAGAGACCCCTCCTACAATGAGCAGTTCTTC.

In its sample, this clonotype was seen many times. The chain joins TRBV29-1 to TRBJ2-7; D remains ambiguous. CDR1 is SQVTM and CDR2 is ANQGSEA in the germline V gene. The V end lost 1 base, the J end lost 10 bases, and 14 bases lay between the germline ends. The CDR3 extends over 12 amino acids. The CDR3 spells CSVEVVGVNQYF. In DNA, the CDR3 is TGCAGCGTTGAAGTAGTCGGCGTCAACCAGTACTTC.

A few counts support this clonotype. The genes are TRBV18 and TRBJ1-3; 8 bases fit TRBD1. The ends lost 6 bases at V and 7 bases at J; junction bases unmatched: 11. The CDR3 consists of 15 residues. Per the germline V gene, CDR1 is KGHSH and CDR2 is LQKENI. For the CDR3, the DNA is TGTGCCAGCTCGCTAGAGACAGGGGCGTCGAACACCATATATTTT. Translating it yields CASSLETGASNTIYF. The full variable domain, with the rest looked up from reference TRBV18 and TRBJ1-3, is NAGVMQNPRHLVRRRGQEARLRCSPMKGHSHVYWYRQLPEEGLKFMVYLQKENIIDESGMPKERFSAEFPKEGPSILRIQQVVRGDSAAYFCASSLETGASNTIYFGEGSWLTVV.

This clonotype was observed many times. This chain joins TRBV6-5 and TRBJ2-1; TRBD2 aligns across 8 bases. This CDR3 is built from 15 residues. Germline CDR1 MNHEY, CDR2 SVGAGI. The trim removed 6 bases at V and 1 base at J, leaving 5 bases unmatched. The CDR3 protein is CASSGVAGSYNEQFF. CDR3 in DNA: TGTGCCAGCAGCGGGGTAGCGGGATCCTACAATGAGCAGTTCTTC.

This clonotype was found many times. V gene TRBV7-2 combines with J gene TRBJ1-1, with a possible D match to TRBD1 (6 bases). Trimming removed 1 base at V and 6 bases at J, with 15 bases between. Germline assignment: CDR1 SGHTA and CDR2 FQGNSA. CDR3 length: 15 amino acids. Here the CDR3 reads CASSLDPTGISEAFF. As DNA, the CDR3 is TGTGCCAGCAGCTTAGATCCTACAGGGATCTCTGAAGCTTTCTTT. Full variable domain (rest looked up from reference TRBV7-2 and TRBJ1-1): GAGVSQSPSNKVTEKGKDVELRCDPISGHTALYWYRQSLGQGLEFLIYFQGNSAPDKSGLPSDRFSAERTGGSVSTLTIQRTQQEDSAVYLCASSLDPTGISEAFFGQGTRLTVV.

This clonotype was seen repeatedly, ten times or more. The genes are TRBV29-1 and TRBJ2-2; D call uncertain. Trimming removed 6 bases from V and 0 bases from J, with 11 bases in between. CDR3 length: 14 amino acids. CDR1 SQVTM and CDR2 ANQGSEA come from the germline V gene. CDR3 loop: CSVGKGSNTGELFF. In DNA, the CDR3 is TGCAGCGTCGGTAAAGGGTCGAACACCGGGGAGCTGTTTTTT.

This clonotype is termed medium-sized. The J gene is TRBJ1-1, the V gene TRBV6-6; D perhaps matches TRBD1 (6 bases). V lost 6 bases to trimming and J lost 1 base, with 15 bases between them. CDR1 is MNHNY, CDR2 SVGAGI, per germline (reference sequence). The CDR3 is made up of 15 amino acids. The CDR3 DNA reads TGTGCCAGCAGGGGTCAAACAGGGAGGAACACTGAAGCTTTCTTT. It translates to CASRGQTGRNTEAFF.

This chain links TRBV6-2 or TRBV6-3 with TRBJ1-1, with D unresolved. The germline CDR1 and CDR2 sequences are MNHEY and SVGEGT. V gave up 3 bases and J gave up 8 bases, with 13 bases separating them. The CDR3 spans 13 residues. The CDR3 reads CASSYQVWQEAFF. CDR3 sequence (DNA): TGTGCCAGCAGTTATCAGGTATGGCAGGAAGCTTTCTTT.

This clonotype was recorded at least ten times. The chain carries TRBV9 and TRBJ2-1; D is unclear. This CDR3 has 13 residues. V gave up 0 bases and J gave up 10 bases, with 11 bases separating them. Germline V gene lookup returns CDR1 SGDLS and CDR2 YYNGEE. This chain's CDR3 is CASSVGLSREQFF. The CDR3 DNA sequence: TGTGCCAGCAGCGTAGGTTTGAGTAGAGAGCAGTTCTTC.

This clonotype was seen a handful of times. The junction shows a germline mismatch at one end, possibly a read error. The V call is TRBV5-1, the J call TRBJ1-5, with D possibly being TRBD1 (6 bases). Germline V CDR1 and CDR2: SGHRS, YFSETQ. This CDR3 has 14 amino acids. CDR3 region: CASSLGGGDQPQNF. The CDR3 nucleotides read TGCGCCAGCAGCTTGGGGGGGGGCGATCAGCCCCAGAATTTT. The variable domain in full, with the rest retrieved from reference TRBV5-1 and TRBJ1-5, is KAGVTQTPRYLIKTRGQQVTLSCSPISGHRSVSWYQQTPGQGLQFLFEYFSETQRNKGNFPGRFSGRQFSNSRSEMNVSTLELGDSALYLCASSLGGGDQPQNFGDGTRLSIL.

This clonotype was counted ten times or more. The genes are TRBV20-1 and TRBJ2-5; 10 bases line up with TRBD2. In germline, CDR1 is DFQATT, CDR2 SNEGSKA (reference sequence). The CDR3 spans 15 residues. The ends lost 6 bases at V and 4 bases at J; junction bases unmatched: 11. DNA of the CDR3: TGCAGTGCCGAACCGGGGACTAGCGTTGTAGAGACCCAGTACTTC. Encoded protein: CSAEPGTSVVETQYF.

This clonotype showed up many times. The chain joins TRBV5-5 to TRBJ2-7, with TRBD2 matching over 15 bases. This CDR3 comprises 17 residues. Germline assignment: CDR1 SGHKS and CDR2 YYEKEE (reference sequence). V dropped 3 bases and J dropped 4; count of bases not matched to a gene: 8. CDR3 bases: TGTGCCAGCAGCTCTACTCGAGGGACTAGCGGGAGGTACGAGCAGTACTTC. This sequence encodes CASSSTRGTSGRYEQYF. Together with reference TRBV5-5 and TRBJ2-7, the CDR3 gives the full variable domain: DAGVTQSPTHLIKTRGQQVTLRCSPISGHKSVSWYQQVLGQGPQFIFQYYEKEERGRGNFPDRFSARQFPNYSSELNVNALLLGDSALYLCASSSTRGTSGRYEQYFGPGTRLTVT.

This clonotype was detected only a few times. The CDR3 reads CASSRGIRYEQYF. In DNA form, the CDR3 reads TGTGCCAGCAGCCGGGGGATTCGCTACGAGCAGTACTTC. V usage is TRBV14 and J usage is TRBJ2-7; tentatively, D is TRBD1 or TRBD2 (5 bases each). CDR3 length: 13 residues. The V gene's germline CDR1 is SGHDN and CDR2 FVKESK. The V gene lost 4 bases and the J gene lost 3 bases, with 10 bases spanning the gap. The full variable domain, its missing parts supplied by reference TRBV14 and TRBJ2-7, is EAGVTQFPSHSVIEKGQTVTLRCDPISGHDNLYWYRRVMGKEIKFLLHFVKESKQDESGMPNNRFLAERTGGTYSTLKVQPAELEDSGVYFCASSRGIRYEQYFGPGTRLTVT.

This clonotype occurred many times. V is TRBV6-1 and J is TRBJ2-2, with TRBD1 matching 8 bases. The CDR3 is 14 residues long. Per germline, CDR1 MNHNS and CDR2 SASEGT. The J segment lost 7 bases and the V segment lost 6 bases, leaving 7 bases of the junction unmatched. CDR3 sequence reads: CASRERTGRGELFF. The CDR3, as DNA: TGTGCCAGCAGGGAACGGACAGGGCGCGGGGAGCTGTTTTTT.

Only a few counts were recorded for this clonotype. No conserved phenylalanine or tryptophan is present at the end of the CDR3, so a read error is the likely explanation. CDR3 region: CASSPGQGIGGYTN. DNA for the CDR3: TGTGCCAGCAGTCCCGGACAGGGGATAGGCGGCTACACCAAC. The chain recombines TRBV6-2 or TRBV6-3 with TRBJ1-2, with TRBD1 matching over 9 bases. The germline CDR1 and CDR2 sequences are MNHEY and SVGEGT. CDR3 length: 14 residues. J was trimmed by 8 bases and V by 5 bases; bases with no gene match: 9.

There are many counts of this clonotype. The genes are TRBV20-1 and TRBJ2-1, with a possible D match to TRBD2 (5 bases). Germline V gene data show CDR1 as DFQATT and CDR2 as SNEGSKA (reference sequence). Trimming took off 3 bases at V and 0 bases at J, with 6 bases between the two ends. This CDR3 spans 13 amino acids. The CDR3, as DNA: TGCAGTGCTAGCGGGATCTCCTACAATGAGCAGTTCTTC. It specifies CSASGISYNEQFF.

This clonotype has more than one count but fewer than ten. V gene TRBV7-2 combines with J gene TRBJ1-5, with D uncertain. CDR3 size: 14 residues. Looked up from germline, CDR1 is SGHTA and CDR2 is FQGNSA. Trimming took off 1 base at V and 3 bases at J, with 7 bases between the two ends. In nucleotides, the CDR3 is TGTGCCAGCAGCTTAGATTATCCCAATCAGCCCCAGCATTTT. Its protein product is CASSLDYPNQPQHF. The full variable domain, its missing parts supplied by reference TRBV7-2 and TRBJ1-5, is GAGVSQSPSNKVTEKGKDVELRCDPISGHTALYWYRQSLGQGLEFLIYFQGNSAPDKSGLPSDRFSAERTGGSVSTLTIQRTQQEDSAVYLCASSLDYPNQPQHFGDGTRLSIL.

This clonotype was seen at least ten times. The V and J genes are TRBV20-1 and TRBJ2-1, with D perhaps given as TRBD1 or TRBD2 (5 bases each). The V and J ends lost 1 base and 4 bases respectively, with 17 bases between them. Germline CDR1 reads DFQATT; CDR2 reads SNEGSKA (reference sequence). The CDR3 spans 16 residues. The CDR3 DNA is TGCAGTGCTAGAGTTAATGAGCGCTGGGGGTACAATGAGCAGTTCTTC. The encoded protein is CSARVNERWGYNEQFF.

The chain recombines TRBV7-9 with TRBJ2-5; D is uncertain. The germline CDR1 and CDR2 sequences are SEHNR and FQNEAQ (reference sequence). Trimming removed 2 bases from V and 3 bases from J, with 10 bases in between. The CDR3 is 14 residues long. CDR3 region: CASSLWRGKETQYF. The CDR3 bases are TGTGCCAGCAGCTTATGGCGAGGAAAAGAGACCCAGTACTTC.

There are many counts of this clonotype. The chain links TRBV20-1 to TRBJ2-1; 10 nucleotides align to TRBD2. J lost 5 bases, V lost 7 bases, and 5 bases had no gene match. Germline-derived CDR1 and CDR2 are DFQATT and SNEGSKA (reference sequence). CDR3 length: 13 amino acids. The DNA for the CDR3 is TGCAGTGTTCCAACTAGCGGGAACAATGAGCAGTTCTTC. Translation: CSVPTSGNNEQFF.

There are many counts of this clonotype. The rearrangement links TRBV29-1 to TRBJ2-7; weak D call: TRBD1 (6 bases). Germline CDR1 reads SQVTM; CDR2 reads ANQGSEA. V was trimmed by 5 bases and J by 0 bases, leaving 14 bases between them. The CDR3 runs to 14 residues. Written as DNA, the CDR3 is TGCAGCGTTCGACAGGTATCATTCTCCTACGAGCAGTACTTC. Residues: CSVRQVSFSYEQYF.

This clonotype was observed a handful of times. The genes are TRBV12-3 or TRBV12-4 and TRBJ1-5, with TRBD1 as a possible D gene (5 bases). V was cut by 3 bases and J by 1 base, with 13 bases left in between. This CDR3 has 16 residues. CDR3 amino acids: CASSFGARESNQPQHF. The DNA of the CDR3 is TGTGCCAGCAGTTTCGGGGCCAGGGAAAGCAATCAGCCCCAGCATTTT.